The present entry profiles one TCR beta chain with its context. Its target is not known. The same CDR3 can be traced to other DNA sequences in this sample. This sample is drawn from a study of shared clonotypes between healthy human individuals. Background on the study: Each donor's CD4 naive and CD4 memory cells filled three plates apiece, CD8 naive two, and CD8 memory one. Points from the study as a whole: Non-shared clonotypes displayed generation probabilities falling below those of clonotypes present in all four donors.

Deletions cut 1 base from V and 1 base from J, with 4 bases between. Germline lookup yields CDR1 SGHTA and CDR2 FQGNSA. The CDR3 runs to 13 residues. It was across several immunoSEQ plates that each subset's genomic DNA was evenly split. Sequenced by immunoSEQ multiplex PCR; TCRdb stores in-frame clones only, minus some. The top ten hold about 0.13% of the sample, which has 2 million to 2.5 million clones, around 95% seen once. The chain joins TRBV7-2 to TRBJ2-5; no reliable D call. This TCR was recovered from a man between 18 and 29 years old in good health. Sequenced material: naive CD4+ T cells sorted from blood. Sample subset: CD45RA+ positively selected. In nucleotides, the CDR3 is TGTGCCAGCAGCTTAGGTCGCCAAGAGACCCAGTACTTC. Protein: CASSLGRQETQYF. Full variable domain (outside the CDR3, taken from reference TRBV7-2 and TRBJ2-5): GAGVSQSPSNKVTEKGKDVELRCDPISGHTALYWYRQSLGQGLEFLIYFQGNSAPDKSGLPSDRFSAERTGGSVSTLTIQRTQQEDSAVYLCASSLGRQETQYFGPGTRLLVL.